The entry below describes one T cell receptor (beta chain). This entry comes from a study of control samples from healthy donors and cancer patients. Germline values: CDR1 KGHSH, CDR2 LQKENI. V lost 1 base, J lost 5 bases, and 9 bases stayed unmatched. The CDR3 contains 16 residues. The repertoire was sequenced with immunoSEQ multiplex PCR; TCRdb's copy has only in-frame clones and lacks some. Here the sample spans more than 50,000 clones, roughly 86% being singletons. The sequencing input was blood. This TCR was recovered from a man aged 50-59 years in good health. The genes are TRBV18 and TRBJ2-5, with 8 bases lining up with TRBD1. CDR3 region: CASSPQAGGYEETQYF. The CDR3 DNA is TGTGCCAGCTCACCACAGGCAGGGGGCTATGAGGAGACCCAGTACTTC.